The T cell receptor beta chain under discussion was sequenced for a study of T-cell reconstitution after alpha-beta-depleted transplantation in children. Points from the study as a whole: Expanded clones from the graft, numbering several hundred, reportedly supplied alpha-beta T cells about two months after transplant.

Of note for this clonotype: The antigen is unknown.

Construction of the TCRbeta library involved unique molecular identifiers. From the PCR reads, TCRdb called clonotypes with MiXCR, one entry per CDR3 protein. The sample lists about 1,000,000 distinct CDR3 sequences, under 30% seen once, with over 25% in the top ten. Sequenced material: PBMCs, mostly from graft donor cells, taken 360 days after TCRalphabeta/CD19-depleted stem cell transplant. The TCR was taken from a boy under two years old who had a stem cell transplant for SCID, so the T cells may come from the graft donor.

Written as DNA, the CDR3 is TGTGCCATCAGTGAGTTTAGGTCTGAAGCTTTCTTT. Translating gives CAISEFRSEAFF. The gene calls are TRBV10-3 and TRBJ1-1; D remains ambiguous. The CDR3 length is 12 residues. Looked up from germline, CDR1 is ENHRY and CDR2 is SYGVKD. Trimming pared 1 base from V and 6 bases from J, leaving 6 bases between.